This TCR beta chain is drawn from a study of T cell repertoires in cytomegalovirus infection. Study context: An indication of both CMV infection and matching HLA type came from public TCR beta signatures.

Looked up from germline, CDR1 is LNHNV and CDR2 is YYDKDF (reference sequence). The V and J ends lost 0 bases and 3 bases respectively, with 8 bases between them. The CDR3 loop spans 14 amino acids. Findings and caveats of the study: CMV-specific TCR beta clonotypes restricted by HLA-C were the ones dominating the ex vivo response. Identification of carriers of CMV plus the relevant HLA was achieved through cumulative public TCR beta family frequency.

A single record per CDR3 protein comes from TCRdb applying MiXCR to the reads. Of under 200,000 distinct CDR3 sequences in the sample, about a tenth were seen once. The sample holds a few counts of this clonotype. No antigen is known for it. This chain uses TRBV15 with TRBJ2-5; D not certain. The sequenced sample was PBMCs. The origin of this receptor is a human donor in good health (CMV status not recorded). Some clones in this sample may be carry-over from other donors' samples. Written as DNA, the CDR3 is TGTGCCACCAGCAGAGATTTGGGTAAAGAGACCCAGTACTTC. Amino acid sequence: CATSRDLGKETQYF.